This TCR beta chain was sequenced for a study of blood T cell repertoires in COVID-19. The repertoire was sequenced with immunoSEQ multiplex PCR; TCRdb's copy has only in-frame clones and lacks some. The data contain 180,000 or so clones, approximately 86% of them singletons. The CDR3 contains 15 residues. Sequences were obtained from peripheral blood. The sequence was obtained from a man in his 60s with acute or convalescent COVID-19. The chain uses TRBV12-1 and TRBJ2-5; the table names TRBD2, a call not compared with the DNA. TRBV12-1 is a pseudogene. CDR3 region: CASSPNGLAGETQYF. DNA for the CDR3: TGTGCCAGCAGCCCCAACGGACTAGCGGGAGAGACCCAGTACTTC.